This note documents a single T cell receptor (beta chain) sequence. Its antigen remains unidentified. The record originates from a study of OX40 agonist ivuxolimab in advanced cancers. At the level of the study: Past anti-PD-1, anti-PD-L1 or anti-CTLA-4 therapy was accepted, and roughly 40% had received some.

The V gene end was trimmed by 2 bases and the J gene end by 3 bases; junction bases not matched to a gene: 3. Germline V lookup: CDR1 SGHAT, CDR2 FQNNGV. The CDR3 contains 14 residues. Method: immunoSEQ multiplex PCR; TCRdb's copy keeps in-frame clones and lacks some. Here the sample spans 70,000 to 90,000 clones, 91% being singletons. Broader study findings: Undetermined was the antigen specificity of the expanded peripheral T cells. Clonal expansion from baseline to week 6 occurred in both CD4+ and CD8+ T cells.

V usage is TRBV11-2 and J usage is TRBJ1-1; 7 bases fit TRBD1. The receptor was isolated from an adult with an advanced solid tumor such as melanoma, head and neck, liver or kidney cancer. Sequenced here: CD4+ or CD8+ T cells sorted from blood, sampled in a trial of the OX40 agonist ivuxolimab. The CDR3 DNA follows: TGTGCCAGCAGCTTACCGGGACAGTACACTGAAGCTTTCTTT. It yields the protein CASSLPGQYTEAFF.